This record covers a single T cell receptor (beta chain). This specimen comes from a study of blood T cell repertoires in COVID-19. Study context: Acute and convalescent COVID-19 samples came from the United States, Italy and Spain.

Assignment of participants to cohorts was predicated upon participant-reported clinical history. This table comes from immunoSEQ multiplex PCR, and its TCRdb copy is limited to in-frame clones, with some not included. The table shows fewer than 500,000 clones, with approximately 90% occurring only once. Material for sequencing was PBMCs or T cells enriched from blood (not recorded which). The receptor comes from a young woman with acute COVID-19.

CDR3 sequence (DNA): TGTGCCCTTGGGCCAGGGGGCAATGGCTACACCTTC. Translated, it gives CALGPGGNGYTF. The rearrangement joins TRBV30 to TRBJ1-2; 8 positions match TRBD1. The CDR3 loop spans 12 amino acids. V dropped 8 bases and J dropped 6; count of bases not matched to a gene: 8. CDR1 is GTSNPN and CDR2 is SVGIG in the germline V gene (reference sequence). Full variable domain (outside the CDR3, taken from reference TRBV30 and TRBJ1-2): SQTIHQWPATLVQPVGSPLSLECTVEGTSNPNLYWYRQAAGRGLQLLFYSVGIGQISSEVPQNLSASRPQDRQFILSSKKLLLSDSGFYLCALGPGGNGYTFGSGTRLTVV.